These 10 T cell receptor beta chains were sequenced from one sample in a study of cytomegalovirus exposure and HLA in healthy donors. The primer mix had 60 Vbeta and 13 Jbeta primers. Assay: immunoSEQ multiplex PCR; the TCRdb copy retains only in-frame clones and omits some. The data hold about 120,000 clones, with 75% to 90% observed a single time. Sequencing input: PBMCs. Receptor source: a female donor in good health and CMV-seropositive.

The chain links TRBV11-2 to TRBJ2-7; 7 nucleotides agree with TRBD2. Trimming cost V 3 bases and J 2 bases; bases outside gene matches: 4. Per the germline V gene, CDR1 is SGHAT and CDR2 is FQNNGV. This CDR3 spans 14 amino acids. As DNA, the CDR3 is TGTGCCAGCAGCTTCGAGCGGGGCCCCTACGAGCAGTACTTC. Its protein product is CASSFERGPYEQYF.

CDR3 nucleotides: TGTGCCAGCAGCACAACAGGGAGGGGAGAAAAACTGTTTTTT. Translation gives CASSTTGRGEKLFF. V and J are TRBV28 and TRBJ1-4, with D possibly TRBD1 on 6 matching bases. Trimming pared 6 bases from V and 8 bases from J, leaving 16 bases between. Germline V gene data show CDR1 as MDHEN and CDR2 as SYDVKM. The CDR3 sequence is 14 residues long.

This clone showed up just a few times. V usage is TRBV2 and J usage is TRBJ1-5; D might be TRBD1 (6 bases). Germline V gene lookup returns CDR1 SNHLY and CDR2 FYNNEI. The CDR3 totals 14 residues. V lost 4 bases and J lost 2, with 9 bases in between. CDR3 protein: CASSVNRGNQPQHF. The CDR3 nucleotides are TGTGCCAGCAGTGTGAACAGGGGCAATCAGCCCCAGCATTTT.

In this sample, this clone turned up a few times. J is TRBJ1-1 and V is TRBV4-3; 7 bases are shared with TRBD1. Trimming cost V 4 bases and J 4 bases; bases outside gene matches: 6. Germline CDR1 reads LGHNA; CDR2 reads YSLEER. This CDR3 region has 14 residues. The CDR3 DNA follows: TGCGCCAGCAGCCGCGACAGGGTGCTCACTGAAGCTTTCTTT. This translates into CASSRDRVLTEAFF.

This CDR3 reads CASSSQGQGIYEQYF. CDR3 in DNA: TGCGCCAGCAGCTCCCAGGGGCAGGGGATTTACGAGCAGTACTTC. V is TRBV5-1 and J is TRBJ2-7; D may be TRBD1 (6 bases). The CDR3 is 15 residues long. The V end lost 3 bases, the J end lost 4 bases, and 17 bases lay between the germline ends. The germline V gene encodes CDR1 SGHRS and CDR2 YFSETQ. The whole variable domain, remainder taken from reference TRBV5-1 and TRBJ2-7, is KAGVTQTPRYLIKTRGQQVTLSCSPISGHRSVSWYQQTPGQGLQFLFEYFSETQRNKGNFPGRFSGRQFSNSRSEMNVSTLELGDSALYLCASSSQGQGIYEQYFGPGTRLTVT.

This chain joins TRBV18 and TRBJ2-1, with TRBD1 matching 10 bases. The CDR3 consists of 15 residues. Germline trimming cut 8 bases from V and 7 bases from J; bases unmatched to any gene: 11. CDR1 is KGHSH, CDR2 LQKENI, per germline. The CDR3 DNA is TGTGCCAGCACTCGGAGGACAGGGGGATGGAATGAGCAGTTCTTC. This sequence encodes CASTRRTGGWNEQFF.

The chain uses TRBV7-9 and TRBJ2-6; tentative D call: TRBD1 (6 bases). Trimming stripped 3 bases from V and 0 bases from J, with 12 bases between. CDR1 is SEHNR and CDR2 is FQNEAQ in the germline V gene (reference sequence). The CDR3 loop spans 17 amino acids. The CDR3 here is CASSLGRGRSGANVLTF. The CDR3 region has the DNA TGTGCCAGCAGCTTGGGCAGGGGACGCTCTGGGGCCAACGTCCTGACTTTC.

The rearrangement joins TRBV15 to TRBJ2-7; D is unresolved. This CDR3 spans 14 amino acids. Per germline, CDR1 LNHNV and CDR2 YYDKDF (reference sequence). V lost 0 bases and J lost 7, with 13 bases in between. For the CDR3, the DNA is TGTGCCACCAGCAGAGATATCGGGTCAGAGGAGCAGTACTTC. Its protein product is CATSRDIGSEEQYF.

The table lists this clone with a count of one. The chain joins TRBV5-1 to TRBJ1-1; TRBD1 is a possible D gene (5 bases). The V gene's germline CDR1 is SGHRS and CDR2 YFSETQ. Trimming took off 0 bases at V and 2 bases at J, with 11 bases between the two ends. The CDR3 length is 15 residues. The CDR3 spells CASSLAVGGNTEAFF. CDR3 DNA: TGCGCCAGCAGCTTGGCCGTGGGGGGAAACACTGAAGCTTTCTTT.

This clone has a handful of counts. The chain joins TRBV5-5 to TRBJ2-3, with 7 bases matching TRBD1. CDR3 length: 14 amino acids. V gave up 0 bases and J gave up 6 bases; unmatched junction bases: 4. Germline loops: CDR1 SGHKS, CDR2 YYEKEE (reference sequence). DNA of the CDR3: TGTGCCAGCAGCTTGGGAGGGGGCGCGGATACGCAGTATTTT. Amino acid sequence: CASSLGGGADTQYF.